The next 12 T cell receptor beta chains were all read from a single sample in a study of T cells in Graves' hyperthyroidism and ophthalmopathy. Using RNA transcripts as the source, TCR beta CDR3 regions were amplified. The TCR CDR3 first-round RT-PCR relied on the HTBI primer set. TCRdb independently ran MiXCR on the multiplex PCR reads; one entry per CDR3 protein. The top ten hold roughly 10% of the sample, which has some 740,000 distinct CDR3 sequences, 14% seen once. Material for sequencing was blood. The origin of the receptors is a woman aged 18-29 years with Graves' hyperthyroidism.

As DNA, the CDR3 is TGTGCCAGCAGTTTTGTGGGGGACGTCTATGAGCAGTTCTTC. Translated, it gives CASSFVGDVYEQFF. The chain links TRBV27 to TRBJ2-1; D possibly uses TRBD1 or TRBD2 (5 bases each). The CDR3 is 14 amino acids. V lost 3 bases to trimming and J lost 8 bases, with 14 bases between them. Germline CDR1 MNHEY, CDR2 SMNVEV (reference sequence).

This clonotype showed up just a few times. V and J are TRBV2 and TRBJ2-2; D gene uncertain. CDR3 length: 12 residues. V lost 6 bases and J lost 8, with 10 bases in between. CDR1 SNHLY and CDR2 FYNNEI come from the germline V gene. The CDR3 reads CASSNYGGELFF. The CDR3 DNA reads as TGTGCCAGCAGCAACTACGGGGGGGAGCTGTTTTTT.

Ten or more counts support this clonotype. The chain joins TRBV6-2 or TRBV6-3 to TRBJ2-6, with D perhaps TRBD2 (5 bases). V dropped 3 bases and J dropped 1 base, with 7 bases sitting between them. The CDR3 contains 15 residues. In germline, CDR1 is MNHEY, CDR2 SVGEGT. The CDR3 protein is CASSYRGSGANVLTF. As DNA, the CDR3 is TGTGCCAGCAGTTATAGAGGGTCTGGGGCCAACGTCCTGACTTTC.

This clonotype has ten or more counts. J is TRBJ1-1 and V is TRBV18; D is unclear. V lost 5 bases and J 1 base, leaving 11 bases between the germline ends. The CDR3 extends over 14 amino acids. CDR1 and CDR2 (germline): KGHSH, LQKENI. The CDR3 loop reads CASSTSWGNTEAFF. As DNA, the CDR3 is TGTGCCAGCTCAACATCATGGGGGAACACTGAAGCTTTCTTT.

V and J are TRBV20-1 and TRBJ2-2, with TRBD2 identical over 12 bases. V was clipped by 7 bases and J by 5 bases; unmatched bases: 2. The CDR3 extends over 13 amino acids. Germline V lookup: CDR1 DFQATT, CDR2 SNEGSKA (reference sequence). Here the CDR3 reads CSGLAGGTGELFF. The CDR3 coding sequence is TGCAGTGGTCTAGCGGGAGGGACCGGGGAGCTGTTTTTT.

This clonotype has just a few counts. The rearrangement joins TRBV14 to TRBJ2-2; D might be TRBD2 (6 bases). The CDR3 is 15 residues long. V lost 3 bases and J 4 bases, leaving 12 bases between the germline ends. The V gene's germline CDR1 is SGHDN and CDR2 FVKESK. CDR3: CASSQIRGGTGELFF. CDR3 DNA: TGTGCCAGCAGCCAGATTAGGGGAGGCACCGGGGAGCTGTTTTTT.

This clonotype occurred a few times. This chain links TRBV6-1 with TRBJ2-7, with 9 nucleotides matching TRBD1. The trim removed 4 bases at V and 6 bases at J, leaving 7 bases unmatched. This CDR3 is 14 amino acids long. Germline-derived CDR1 and CDR2 are MNHNS and SASEGT. CDR3: CASSAGTGSGEQYF. The CDR3 nucleotides are TGTGCCAGCAGTGCCGGGACAGGGAGTGGCGAGCAGTACTTC.

This clonotype was counted between two and nine times. The CDR3 loop reads CASVPGEETQYF. CDR3 nucleotide sequence: TGTGCCAGCGTACCGGGCGAAGAGACCCAGTACTTC. This chain uses TRBV27 with TRBJ2-5; D unclear. CDR3 size: 12 residues. V lost 8 bases, J lost 3 bases, and 10 bases lay in between. Germline CDR1 and CDR2: MNHEY and SMNVEV (reference sequence).

This clonotype occurred many times. V is TRBV11-2 and J is TRBJ2-7; maybe TRBD2 (5 bases). The ends were cut back, 1 base at V and 7 bases at J, with 17 bases in the middle. CDR3 length: 15 residues. CDR1 SGHAT and CDR2 FQNNGV come from the germline V gene. In nucleotides, the CDR3 is TGTGCCAGCAGCTTAGGGGAGATGGGCATTGGGGAGCAGTACTTC. Translation: CASSLGEMGIGEQYF.

Comment on this clonotype: A read error is likely, as this CDR3 ends without the conserved phenylalanine or tryptophan. The chain combines TRBV7-3 with TRBJ2-3; no clear D gene. Trimming left V 5 bases short and J 0 bases short, with 12 bases between. The CDR3 covers 15 residues. CDR1 is SGHTA, CDR2 FQGTGA, per germline. CDR3 nucleotides: TGTGCCAGCAGCGATCTAGGTGGAAGCACAGATACGCAGTATCTT. Protein: CASSDLGGSTDTQYL.

This clonotype was recorded a few times. In nucleotides, the CDR3 is TGTGCCAGCAGCCCTGGCTTTGGGGCTAGCGGGAGAATAGCGGGATCTCCCTACGAGCAGTACTTC. Translation gives CASSPGFGASGRIAGSPYEQYF. This chain connects TRBV7-2 to TRBJ2-7; 10 nucleotides line up with TRBD2. This CDR3 region has 22 residues. In germline, CDR1 is SGHTA, CDR2 FQGNSA. Trimming took 5 bases from V and 2 from J; bases not matched to a gene: 27. The full variable domain, with the rest looked up from reference TRBV7-2 and TRBJ2-7, is GAGVSQSPSNKVTEKGKDVELRCDPISGHTALYWYRQSLGQGLEFLIYFQGNSAPDKSGLPSDRFSAERTGGSVSTLTIQRTQQEDSAVYLCASSPGFGASGRIAGSPYEQYFGPGTRLTVT.

This clonotype was observed at least ten times. The DNA of the CDR3 is TGCGCCAGCAGCCCCAGGGGTTTTGAAGCTTTCTTT. Its protein is CASSPRGFEAFF. The rearrangement links TRBV5-1 to TRBJ1-1; TRBD1 might be the D (6 bases). CDR3 length: 12 residues. The V and J ends lost 4 bases and 7 bases respectively, with 11 bases between them. CDR1 and CDR2 (germline): SGHRS, YFSETQ.